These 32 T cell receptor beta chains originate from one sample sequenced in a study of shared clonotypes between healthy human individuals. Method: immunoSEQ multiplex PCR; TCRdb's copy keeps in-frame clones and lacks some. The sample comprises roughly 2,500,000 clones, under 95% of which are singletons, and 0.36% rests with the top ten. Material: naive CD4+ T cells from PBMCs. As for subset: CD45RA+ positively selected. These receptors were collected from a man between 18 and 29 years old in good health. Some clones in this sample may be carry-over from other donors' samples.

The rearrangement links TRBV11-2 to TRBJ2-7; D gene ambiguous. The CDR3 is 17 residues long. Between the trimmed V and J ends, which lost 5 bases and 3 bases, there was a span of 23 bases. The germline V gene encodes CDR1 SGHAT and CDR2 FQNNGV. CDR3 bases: TGTGCCAGCAGCGCCCGTCGGGTTGGGAACCTAATCTACGAGCAGTACTTC. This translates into CASSARRVGNLIYEQYF.

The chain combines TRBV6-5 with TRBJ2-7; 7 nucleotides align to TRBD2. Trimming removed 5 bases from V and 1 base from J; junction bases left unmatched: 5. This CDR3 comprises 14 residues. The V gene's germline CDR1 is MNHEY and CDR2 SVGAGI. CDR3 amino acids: CASSLAVTSYEQYF. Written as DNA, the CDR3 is TGTGCCAGCAGTCTAGCGGTTACATCCTACGAGCAGTACTTC.

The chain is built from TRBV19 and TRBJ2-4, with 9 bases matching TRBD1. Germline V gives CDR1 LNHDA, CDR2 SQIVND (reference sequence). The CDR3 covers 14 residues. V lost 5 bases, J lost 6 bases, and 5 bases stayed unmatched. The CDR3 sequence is CASSAQGAGNIQYF. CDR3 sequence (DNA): TGTGCCAGTAGTGCACAGGGGGCTGGAAACATTCAGTACTTC.

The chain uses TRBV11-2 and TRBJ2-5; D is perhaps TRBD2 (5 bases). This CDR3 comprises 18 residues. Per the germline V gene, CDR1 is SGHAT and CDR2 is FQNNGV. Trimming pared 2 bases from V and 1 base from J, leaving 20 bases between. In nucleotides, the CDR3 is TGTGCCAGCAGCTTACTCCGGGGTCCCCTCACTTTCCAAGAGACCCAGTACTTC. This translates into CASSLLRGPLTFQETQYF.

The CDR3 DNA reads as TGTGCCAGCGGCCTCCAGGGCTTGGAGACCCAGTACTTC. This encodes CASGLQGLETQYF. V gene TRBV28 combines with J gene TRBJ2-5; D possibly corresponds to TRBD1 (5 bases). Trimming cost V 8 bases and J 5 bases, with 15 bases left between them. CDR1 and CDR2 (germline): MDHEN, SYDVKM. The CDR3 totals 13 residues.

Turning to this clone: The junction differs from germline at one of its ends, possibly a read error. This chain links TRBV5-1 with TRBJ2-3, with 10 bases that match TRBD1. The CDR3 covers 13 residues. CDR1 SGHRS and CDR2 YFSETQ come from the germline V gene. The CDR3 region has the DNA TGCGCCAGCAGCGCCCGGGACAGGGGCATTATCCATTTT. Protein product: CASSARDRGIIHF. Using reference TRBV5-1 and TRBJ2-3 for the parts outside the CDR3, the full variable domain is KAGVTQTPRYLIKTRGQQVTLSCSPISGHRSVSWYQQTPGQGLQFLFEYFSETQRNKGNFPGRFSGRQFSNSRSEMNVSTLELGDSALYLCASSARDRGIIHFGPGTRLTVL.

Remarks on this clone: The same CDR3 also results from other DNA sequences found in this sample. The CDR3 bases are TGTGCCAGCAGCTTAGACACAGATACGCAGTATTTT. This codes for CASSLDTDTQYF. V is TRBV11-2 and J is TRBJ2-3; unclear D gene. The V and J ends lost 0 bases and 2 bases respectively, with 0 bases between them. This CDR3 is 12 amino acids long. The germline gives CDR1 SGHAT, CDR2 FQNNGV. Full variable domain (remainder filled in from reference TRBV11-2 and TRBJ2-3): EAGVAQSPRYKIIEKRQSVAFWCNPISGHATLYWYQQILGQGPKLLIQFQNNGVVDDSQLPKDRFSAERLKGVDSTLKIQPAKLEDSAVYLCASSLDTDTQYFGPGTRLTVL.

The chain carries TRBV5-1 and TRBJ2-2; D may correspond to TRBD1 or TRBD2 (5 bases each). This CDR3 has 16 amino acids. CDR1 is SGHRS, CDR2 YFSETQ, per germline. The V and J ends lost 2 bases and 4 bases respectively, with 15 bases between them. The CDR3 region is CASSFGERGVTGELFF. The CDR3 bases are TGCGCCAGCAGCTTCGGGGAAAGGGGTGTCACCGGGGAGCTGTTTTTT. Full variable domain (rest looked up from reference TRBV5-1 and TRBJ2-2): KAGVTQTPRYLIKTRGQQVTLSCSPISGHRSVSWYQQTPGQGLQFLFEYFSETQRNKGNFPGRFSGRQFSNSRSEMNVSTLELGDSALYLCASSFGERGVTGELFFGEGSRLTVL.

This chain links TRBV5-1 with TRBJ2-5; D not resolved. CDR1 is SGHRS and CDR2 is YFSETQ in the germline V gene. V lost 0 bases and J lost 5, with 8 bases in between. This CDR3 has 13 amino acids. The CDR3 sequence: CASSLVPAETQYF. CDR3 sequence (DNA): TGCGCCAGCAGCTTGGTTCCTGCCGAGACCCAGTACTTC.

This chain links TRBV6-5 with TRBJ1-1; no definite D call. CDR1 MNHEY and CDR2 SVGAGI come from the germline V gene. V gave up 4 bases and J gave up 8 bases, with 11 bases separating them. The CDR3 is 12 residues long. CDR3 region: CASSSEGGEAFF. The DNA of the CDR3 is TGTGCCAGCAGTTCGGAGGGAGGAGAAGCTTTCTTT.

The CDR3 protein is CASSPDRGIGYGYTF. In nucleotides, the CDR3 is TGTGCCAGCAGTCCCGACAGGGGGATAGGCTATGGCTACACCTTC. The chain couples TRBV28 to TRBJ1-2, with 9 bases that match TRBD1. The CDR3 spans 15 residues. V shed 5 bases, J shed 4 bases, and the junction held 8 bases outside the gene matches. The germline V gene encodes CDR1 MDHEN and CDR2 SYDVKM.

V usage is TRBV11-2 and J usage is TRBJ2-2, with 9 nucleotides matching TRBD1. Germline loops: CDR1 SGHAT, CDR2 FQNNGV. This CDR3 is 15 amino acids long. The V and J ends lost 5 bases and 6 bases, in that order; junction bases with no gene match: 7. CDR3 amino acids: CASSPGQGGAGELFF. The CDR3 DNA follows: TGTGCCAGCAGCCCGGGACAGGGCGGTGCCGGGGAGCTGTTTTTT.

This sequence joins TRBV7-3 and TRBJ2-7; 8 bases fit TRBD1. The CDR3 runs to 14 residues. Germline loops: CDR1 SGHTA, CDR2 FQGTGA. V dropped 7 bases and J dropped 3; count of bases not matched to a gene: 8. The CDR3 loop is CASNSLQGVYEQYF. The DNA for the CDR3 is TGTGCCAGCAACTCGCTACAGGGGGTCTACGAGCAGTACTTC.

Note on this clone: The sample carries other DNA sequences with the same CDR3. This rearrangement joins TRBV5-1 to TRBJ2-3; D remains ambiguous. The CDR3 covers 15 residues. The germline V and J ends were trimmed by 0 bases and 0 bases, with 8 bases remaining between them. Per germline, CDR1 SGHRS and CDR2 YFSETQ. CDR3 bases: TGCGCCAGCAGCTTGGGCGGCGGCAGCACAGATACGCAGTATTTT. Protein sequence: CASSLGGGSTDTQYF.

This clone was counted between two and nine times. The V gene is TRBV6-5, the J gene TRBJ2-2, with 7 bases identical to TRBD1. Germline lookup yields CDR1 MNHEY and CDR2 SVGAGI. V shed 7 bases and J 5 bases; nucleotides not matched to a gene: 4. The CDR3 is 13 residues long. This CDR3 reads CASTKGATGELFF. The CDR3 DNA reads TGTGCCAGCACCAAGGGGGCAACCGGGGAGCTGTTTTTT.

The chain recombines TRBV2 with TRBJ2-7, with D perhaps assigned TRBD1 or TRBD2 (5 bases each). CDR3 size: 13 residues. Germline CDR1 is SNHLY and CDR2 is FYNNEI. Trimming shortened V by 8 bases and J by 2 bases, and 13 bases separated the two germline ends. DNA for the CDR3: TGTGCCAGCCAGAGGGACGCAACCTACGAGCAGTACTTC. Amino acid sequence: CASQRDATYEQYF.

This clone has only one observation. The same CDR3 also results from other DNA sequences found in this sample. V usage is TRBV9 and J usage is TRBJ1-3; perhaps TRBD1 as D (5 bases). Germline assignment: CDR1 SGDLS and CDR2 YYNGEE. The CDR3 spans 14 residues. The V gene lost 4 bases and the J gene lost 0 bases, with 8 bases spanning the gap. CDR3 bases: TGTGCCAGCAGCCCGGGGGGCTCTGGAAACACCATATATTTT. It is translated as CASSPGGSGNTIYF.

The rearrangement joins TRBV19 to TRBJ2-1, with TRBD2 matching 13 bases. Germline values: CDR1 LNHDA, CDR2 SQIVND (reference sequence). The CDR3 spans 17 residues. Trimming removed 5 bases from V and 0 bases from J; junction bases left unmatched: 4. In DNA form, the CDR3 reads TGTGCCAGTAGTGCCCGGACTAGCGGGAGCTCCTACAATGAGCAGTTCTTC. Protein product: CASSARTSGSSYNEQFF.

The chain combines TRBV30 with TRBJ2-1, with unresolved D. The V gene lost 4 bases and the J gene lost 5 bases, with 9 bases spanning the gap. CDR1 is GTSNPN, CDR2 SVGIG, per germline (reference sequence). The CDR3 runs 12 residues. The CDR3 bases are TGTGCCTGGACAGGTATTCACAATGAGCAGTTCTTC. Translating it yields CAWTGIHNEQFF.

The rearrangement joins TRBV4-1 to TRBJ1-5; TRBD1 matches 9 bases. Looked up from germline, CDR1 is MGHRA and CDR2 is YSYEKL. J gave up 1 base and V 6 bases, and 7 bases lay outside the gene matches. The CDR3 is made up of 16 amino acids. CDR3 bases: TGCGCCAGCAGACAGGGGGCATCGCTCAGCAATCAGCCCCAGCATTTT. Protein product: CASRQGASLSNQPQHF.

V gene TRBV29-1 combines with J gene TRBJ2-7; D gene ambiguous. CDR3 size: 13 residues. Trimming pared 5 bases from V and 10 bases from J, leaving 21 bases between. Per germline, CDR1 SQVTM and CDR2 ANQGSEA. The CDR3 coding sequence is TGCAGCGTTCAGACAAGATACACTACGTATCAGTACTTC. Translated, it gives CSVQTRYTTYQYF.

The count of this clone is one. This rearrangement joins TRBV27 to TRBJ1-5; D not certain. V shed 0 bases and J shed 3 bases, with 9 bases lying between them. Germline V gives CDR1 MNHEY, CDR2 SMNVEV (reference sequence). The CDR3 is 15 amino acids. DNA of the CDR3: TGTGCCAGCAGTTTATCTTTCACCCTCAATCAGCCCCAGCATTTT. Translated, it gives CASSLSFTLNQPQHF.

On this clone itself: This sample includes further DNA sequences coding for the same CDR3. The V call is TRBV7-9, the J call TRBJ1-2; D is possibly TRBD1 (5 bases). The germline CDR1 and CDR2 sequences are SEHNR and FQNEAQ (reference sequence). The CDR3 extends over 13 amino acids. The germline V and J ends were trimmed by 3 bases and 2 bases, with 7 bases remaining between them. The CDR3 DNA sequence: TGTGCCAGCAGCTTGGGGGAAAACTATGGCTACACCTTC. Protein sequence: CASSLGENYGYTF.

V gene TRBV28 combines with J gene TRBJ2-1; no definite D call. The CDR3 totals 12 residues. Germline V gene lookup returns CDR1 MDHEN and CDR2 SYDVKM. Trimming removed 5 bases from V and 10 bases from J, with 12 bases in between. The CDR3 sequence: CASSPNIREQFF. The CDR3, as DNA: TGTGCCAGCAGTCCTAATATACGGGAGCAGTTCTTC.

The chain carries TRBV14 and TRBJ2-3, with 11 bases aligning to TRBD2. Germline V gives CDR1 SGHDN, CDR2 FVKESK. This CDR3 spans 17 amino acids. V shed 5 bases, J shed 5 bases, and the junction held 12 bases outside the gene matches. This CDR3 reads CASSSPVGTSGRDTQYF. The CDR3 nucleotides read TGTGCCAGCAGCTCCCCGGTGGGTACTAGCGGGAGAGATACGCAGTATTTT.

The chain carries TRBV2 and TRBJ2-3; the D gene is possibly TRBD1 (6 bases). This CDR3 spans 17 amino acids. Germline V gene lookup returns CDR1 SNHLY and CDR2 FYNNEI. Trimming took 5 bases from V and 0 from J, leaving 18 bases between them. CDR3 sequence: CASSPTSRQESTDTQYF. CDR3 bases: TGTGCCAGCAGTCCCACCTCAAGACAGGAAAGCACAGATACGCAGTATTTT.

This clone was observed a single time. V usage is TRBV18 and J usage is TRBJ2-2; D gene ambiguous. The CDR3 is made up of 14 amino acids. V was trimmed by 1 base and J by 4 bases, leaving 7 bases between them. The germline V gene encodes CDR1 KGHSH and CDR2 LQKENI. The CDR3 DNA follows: TGTGCCAGCTCACCACAGCGATCCACCGGGGAGCTGTTTTTT. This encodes CASSPQRSTGELFF. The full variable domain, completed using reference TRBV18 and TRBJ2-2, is NAGVMQNPRHLVRRRGQEARLRCSPMKGHSHVYWYRQLPEEGLKFMVYLQKENIIDESGMPKERFSAEFPKEGPSILRIQQVVRGDSAAYFCASSPQRSTGELFFGEGSRLTVL.

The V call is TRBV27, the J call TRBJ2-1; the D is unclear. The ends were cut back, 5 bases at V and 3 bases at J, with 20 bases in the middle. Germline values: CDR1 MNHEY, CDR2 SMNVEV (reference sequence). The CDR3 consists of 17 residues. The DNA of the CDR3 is TGTGCCAGCAGTCTGACTCCGACTTTCAGAGGCTACAATGAGCAGTTCTTC. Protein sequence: CASSLTPTFRGYNEQFF.

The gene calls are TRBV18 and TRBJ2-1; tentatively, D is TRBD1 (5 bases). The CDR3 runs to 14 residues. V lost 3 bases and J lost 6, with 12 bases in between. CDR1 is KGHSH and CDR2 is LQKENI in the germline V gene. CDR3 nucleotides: TGTGCCAGCTCACCCCTCAGGGATATCAATGAGCAGTTCTTC. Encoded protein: CASSPLRDINEQFF.

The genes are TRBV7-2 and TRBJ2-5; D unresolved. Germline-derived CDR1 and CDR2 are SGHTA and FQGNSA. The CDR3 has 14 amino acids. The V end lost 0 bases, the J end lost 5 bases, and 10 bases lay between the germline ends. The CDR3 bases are TGTGCCAGCAGCTTAGCAAACTGGAGTGAGACCCAGTACTTC. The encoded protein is CASSLANWSETQYF.

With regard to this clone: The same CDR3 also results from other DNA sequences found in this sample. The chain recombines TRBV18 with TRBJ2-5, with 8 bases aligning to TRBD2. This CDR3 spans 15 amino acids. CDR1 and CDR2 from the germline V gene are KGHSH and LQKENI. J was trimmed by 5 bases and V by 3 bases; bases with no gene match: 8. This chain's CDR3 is CASSPPGLARETQYF. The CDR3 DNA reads TGTGCCAGCTCACCCCCTGGACTAGCTAGGGAGACCCAGTACTTC.

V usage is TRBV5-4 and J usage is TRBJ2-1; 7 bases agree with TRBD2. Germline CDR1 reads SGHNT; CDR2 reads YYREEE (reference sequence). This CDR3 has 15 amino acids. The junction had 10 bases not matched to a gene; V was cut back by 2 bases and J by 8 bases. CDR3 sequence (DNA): TGTGCCAGCAGCTTAGCTAGCGGCTCTGGCGATGAGCAGTTCTTC. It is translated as CASSLASGSGDEQFF.